This is a list of T cell receptor beta chains from one sample in a study of blood T cell repertoires in COVID-19. Sequenced by immunoSEQ multiplex PCR; TCRdb stores in-frame clones only, minus some. This sample has about 190,000 clones; less than 90% occur once, and the top ten carry around 6.1%. Sequencing was carried out using peripheral blood. The source of these receptors is a woman aged 35 to 49 with acute or convalescent COVID-19. Each CDR3 is given with its conserved first and last residue. Fields, in order: D gene, V gene, CDR3 length, J gene, clone size, CDR3 protein, CDR3 DNA. The D gene is left open where the match is weak. Not every row has a clone size; where given, it reads once, few, many or a size class.

D gene: TRBD1; V gene: TRBV2; CDR3 length: 15; J gene: TRBJ1-1; clone size: .; CDR3 protein: CASNEQGAGGTEAFF; CDR3 DNA: TGTGCCAGCAACGAGCAGGGGGCAGGTGGCACTGAAGCTTTCTTT
D gene: .; V gene: TRBV28; CDR3 length: 15; J gene: TRBJ2-7; clone size: .; CDR3 protein: CASSPRWEAPNEQYF; CDR3 DNA: TGTGCCAGCAGTCCGAGGTGGGAGGCCCCGAACGAGCAGTACTTC
D gene: .; V gene: TRBV11-2; CDR3 length: 15; J gene: TRBJ1-6; clone size: few; CDR3 protein: CASSLVGGALGPLHF; CDR3 DNA: TGTGCCAGCAGCTTAGTTGGGGGGGCGCTTGGTCCCCTCCACTTT
D gene: .; V gene: TRBV3-1/TRBV3-2; CDR3 length: 13; J gene: TRBJ2-7; clone size: .; CDR3 protein: CASSLGRDYEQYF; CDR3 DNA: TGTGCCAGCAGCCTGGGGCGGGACTACGAGCAGTACTTC
D gene: .; V gene: TRBV7-2; CDR3 length: 13; J gene: TRBJ1-1; clone size: .; CDR3 protein: CASSEQKNTEAFF; CDR3 DNA: TGTGCCAGCAGCGAACAGAAGAACACTGAAGCTTTCTTT
D gene: .; V gene: TRBV15; CDR3 length: 12; J gene: TRBJ2-5; clone size: .; CDR3 protein: CATSREISAQYF; CDR3 DNA: TGTGCCACCAGCAGAGAGATAAGCGCCCAGTACTTC
D gene: TRBD1; V gene: TRBV7-9; CDR3 length: 15; J gene: TRBJ2-5; clone size: .; CDR3 protein: CASSLGTGGQETQYF; CDR3 DNA: TGTGCCAGCAGCTTAGGGACAGGGGGCCAAGAGACCCAGTACTTC
D gene: .; V gene: TRBV3-1/TRBV3-2; CDR3 length: 17; J gene: TRBJ1-5; clone size: .; CDR3 protein: CASSQGMYTTSNQPQHF; CDR3 DNA: TGTGCCAGCAGCCAAGGAATGTACACAACTAGCAATCAGCCCCAGCATTTT
D gene: TRBD2; V gene: TRBV5-1; CDR3 length: 17; J gene: TRBJ2-7; clone size: few; CDR3 protein: CASSLVNLAGRTYEQYF; CDR3 DNA: TGCGCCAGCAGCTTGGTGAATCTAGCGGGACGTACCTACGAGCAGTACTTC
D gene: .; V gene: TRBV6-5; CDR3 length: 15; J gene: TRBJ1-1; clone size: .; CDR3 protein: CASTPRAGEMYEAFF; CDR3 DNA: TGTGCCAGCACCCCAAGGGCAGGGGAGATGTACGAAGCTTTCTTT
D gene: .; V gene: TRBV2; CDR3 length: 15; J gene: TRBJ2-7; clone size: .; CDR3 protein: CASKERWAVPYEQYF; CDR3 DNA: TGTGCCAGTAAAGAAAGGTGGGCAGTACCCTACGAGCAGTACTTC
D gene: TRBD2; V gene: TRBV4-2; CDR3 length: 15; J gene: TRBJ2-7; clone size: .; CDR3 protein: CASSQGSGSLYEQYF; CDR3 DNA: TGTGCCAGCAGCCAAGGCAGCGGGAGTCTGTACGAGCAGTACTTC
D gene: .; V gene: TRBV6-5; CDR3 length: 14; J gene: TRBJ2-3; clone size: .; CDR3 protein: CASSWTPGDGTQYF; CDR3 DNA: TGTGCCAGCAGTTGGACTCCCGGGGATGGTACGCAGTATTTT
D gene: .; V gene: TRBV12-3/TRBV12-4; CDR3 length: 12; J gene: TRBJ1-1; clone size: .; CDR3 protein: CASRKGDTEAFF; CDR3 DNA: TGTGCCAGTCGAAAGGGGGACACTGAAGCTTTCTTT
D gene: TRBD2; V gene: TRBV7-2; CDR3 length: 15; J gene: TRBJ2-7; clone size: .; CDR3 protein: CASSSGAGGGYEQYF; CDR3 DNA: TGTGCCAGCAGCTCAGGGGCGGGAGGAGGCTACGAGCAGTACTTC
D gene: .; V gene: TRBV19; CDR3 length: 14; J gene: TRBJ2-7; clone size: .; CDR3 protein: CASNRGGGIYEQYF; CDR3 DNA: TGTGCCAGTAATCGAGGGGGTGGAATCTACGAGCAGTACTTC
D gene: .; V gene: TRBV7-3; CDR3 length: 13; J gene: TRBJ2-5; clone size: once; CDR3 protein: CASSAEARGTQYF; CDR3 DNA: TGTGCCAGCAGCGCGGAAGCCCGCGGGACCCAGTACTTC
D gene: .; V gene: TRBV2; CDR3 length: 11; J gene: TRBJ2-7; clone size: .; CDR3 protein: CASSERVEQYF; CDR3 DNA: TGTGCCAGCAGTGAACGGGTCGAGCAGTACTTC
D gene: TRBD1; V gene: TRBV19; CDR3 length: 13; J gene: TRBJ1-6; clone size: .; CDR3 protein: CATWDRPNSPLHF; CDR3 DNA: TGTGCCACCTGGGACAGACCGAATTCACCCCTCCACTTT
D gene: .; V gene: TRBV21-1; CDR3 length: 15; J gene: TRBJ2-1; clone size: .; CDR3 protein: CASRATSGTNNEQFF; CDR3 DNA: TGTGCCAGCAGGGCGACTAGCGGGACCAACAATGAGCAGTTCTTC
D gene: TRBD2; V gene: TRBV9; CDR3 length: 16; J gene: TRBJ2-3; clone size: few; CDR3 protein: CASSQAPSGGADTQYF; CDR3 DNA: TGTGCCAGCAGCCAGGCCCCTTCCGGGGGGGCAGATACGCAGTATTTT
D gene: TRBD2; V gene: TRBV28; CDR3 length: 18; J gene: TRBJ2-7; clone size: .; CDR3 protein: CASNSVSGLAGGLPEQYF; CDR3 DNA: TGTGCCAGCAACTCAGTTTCGGGACTAGCGGGGGGGTTGCCCGAGCAGTACTTC
D gene: .; V gene: TRBV5-1; CDR3 length: 13; J gene: TRBJ1-5; clone size: few; CDR3 protein: CASSDGGNQPQHF; CDR3 DNA: TGCGCCAGCTCCGACGGGGGCAATCAGCCCCAGCATTTT
D gene: TRBD2; V gene: TRBV5-4; CDR3 length: 16; J gene: TRBJ2-3; clone size: .; CDR3 protein: CASSLWTSGITDTQYF; CDR3 DNA: TGTGCCAGCAGCCTGTGGACTAGCGGGATCACAGATACGCAGTATTTT
D gene: .; V gene: TRBV7-2; CDR3 length: 12; J gene: TRBJ2-3; clone size: .; CDR3 protein: CASSTRGNTQYF; CDR3 DNA: TGTGCCAGCAGCACCCGGGGGAATACGCAGTATTTT
D gene: .; V gene: TRBV7-2; CDR3 length: 12; J gene: TRBJ2-7; clone size: .; CDR3 protein: CASSLLRDEQYF; CDR3 DNA: TGTGCCAGCAGCTTACTCCGGGACGAGCAGTACTTC
D gene: TRBD2; V gene: TRBV29-1; CDR3 length: 17; J gene: TRBJ2-1; clone size: few; CDR3 protein: CSVSRSASGSRYNEQFF; CDR3 DNA: TGCAGCGTTTCAAGATCTGCTAGCGGGAGCCGTTACAATGAGCAGTTCTTC
D gene: TRBD1; V gene: TRBV18; CDR3 length: 15; J gene: TRBJ2-2; clone size: few; CDR3 protein: CASSPGQSLTGELFF; CDR3 DNA: TGTGCCAGCTCACCGGGACAGAGCTTAACCGGGGAGCTGTTTTTT
D gene: .; V gene: TRBV4-1; CDR3 length: 17; J gene: TRBJ1-1; clone size: once; CDR3 protein: CASSQVGSGLRWAEAFF; CDR3 DNA: TGCGCCAGCAGCCAAGTGGGGTCGGGGTTAAGATGGGCTGAAGCTTTCTTT
D gene: .; V gene: TRBV10-3; CDR3 length: 12; J gene: TRBJ2-7; clone size: .; CDR3 protein: CAALTESYEQYF; CDR3 DNA: TGTGCCGCGTTGACAGAGTCCTACGAGCAGTACTTC
D gene: .; V gene: TRBV24-1; CDR3 length: 14; J gene: TRBJ1-2; clone size: .; CDR3 protein: CATSDPGGNYGYTF; CDR3 DNA: TGTGCCACCAGTGACCCGGGGGGCAACTATGGCTACACCTTC
D gene: .; V gene: TRBV11-2; CDR3 length: 13; J gene: TRBJ2-5; clone size: .; CDR3 protein: CASTSTSQETQYF; CDR3 DNA: TGTGCCAGCACCTCGACTAGCCAAGAGACCCAGTACTTC
D gene: TRBD1; V gene: TRBV9; CDR3 length: 16; J gene: TRBJ2-1; clone size: once; CDR3 protein: CASSVETGGFYNEQFF; CDR3 DNA: TGTGCCAGCAGCGTAGAGACAGGGGGATTCTACAATGAGCAGTTCTTC
D gene: TRBD1; V gene: TRBV19; CDR3 length: 14; J gene: TRBJ1-5; clone size: few; CDR3 protein: CASSETGVAQPQHF; CDR3 DNA: TGTGCCAGTAGTGAGACAGGGGTGGCTCAGCCCCAGCATTTT
D gene: TRBD1; V gene: TRBV9; CDR3 length: 14; J gene: TRBJ2-3; clone size: .; CDR3 protein: CASRTGLFEDTQYF; CDR3 DNA: TGTGCCAGCAGGACAGGGTTGTTCGAAGATACGCAGTATTTT